This is a list of T cell receptor beta chains from one sample in a study of cytomegalovirus exposure and HLA in healthy donors. Clones were read by immunoSEQ multiplex PCR, and TCRdb kept only the in-frame ones, dropping some. Altogether about 160,000 clones are present, less than 80% being singletons, with the ten largest covering 2.1%. Sequenced input: PBMCs. The receptors come from a man aged 35-49 years in good health and CMV-seronegative. Both conserved end residues are trimmed from each CDR3. The order of the fields is clone size, D gene, J gene, V gene, CDR3 protein. A D gene is named only where the DNA matches it firmly. Where a row states a size, it is once, few, many or the class of an expanded clone; other rows omit it.

once TRBD1 TRBJ1-2 TRBV30 AGLTGGFYGYT
- TRBD2 TRBJ2-1 TRBV6-5 ASSSARTSGNEQF
- - TRBJ2-7 TRBV15 ATSRDQGASGGEQY
- - TRBJ2-3 TRBV25-1 ASSELTGPNTQY
- - TRBJ2-7 TRBV2 ASTRTRSASEQY
- TRBD1 TRBJ2-3 TRBV7-2 ASSQDRGVDTQY
- - TRBJ2-1 TRBV6-1 ASSVWRYNEQF
few TRBD2 TRBJ2-5 TRBV6-4 ASRGDYRTQY
few - TRBJ1-5 TRBV7-2 ASSQQSHNQPQH
- TRBD1 TRBJ2-2 TRBV6-5 ASSRQGAGELF
- - TRBJ1-5 TRBV4-1 ASSRDLGRNQPQH
- - TRBJ2-1 TRBV11-2 ASSLPYNEQF
few - TRBJ2-3 TRBV4-2 ASSQESIGTDTQY
- - TRBJ1-6 TRBV2 ASTQANSPLH
- - TRBJ2-7 TRBV21-1 ASGRGQY
- TRBD2 TRBJ2-1 TRBV6-5 ASRTSGLPYNEQF
- - TRBJ2-1 TRBV29-1 SATGSADSSYNEQF
- TRBD1 TRBJ2-4 TRBV5-1 ASSLAGTGDRNSQY
- TRBD1 TRBJ1-5 TRBV30 AWDRGPGQPQH
- - TRBJ2-5 TRBV25-1 ASSDYGGTYQETQY
once - TRBJ1-5 TRBV5-4 ASSSQGSNQPQH
- - TRBJ1-4 TRBV6-1 ASSERGLNEKLF
- - TRBJ1-1 TRBV11-3 ASSPGGPASLRAEAF
- TRBD1 TRBJ2-5 TRBV6-5 ASTDRGPRETQY
- - TRBJ1-1 TRBV12-2 ASRLRGYDRSTEAF
- TRBD1 TRBJ2-7 TRBV28 ASSTPGQIYEQY
- TRBD2 TRBJ2-1 TRBV5-4 ASSSSGPYNEQF
- - TRBJ2-1 TRBV11-2 ASSPQGDFNEQF
- TRBD2 TRBJ2-7 TRBV15 ATSGGTSGSYEQY
- - TRBJ1-5 TRBV28 ASRPAGRQAQH
- TRBD1 TRBJ1-1 TRBV6-5 ASSRTQGTEAF
- TRBD2 TRBJ2-7 TRBV18 ASSPTGVDSVPGLGRYEQY
- TRBD1 TRBJ1-2 TRBV28 ASSEDRDYGYT
once - TRBJ1-4 TRBV19 ASSTTGMTNEKLF
- TRBD1 TRBJ2-5 TRBV5-4 ASSLVPGGRGETQY
- - TRBJ1-3 TRBV6-1 ASSGDRFSGNTIY
- - TRBJ1-1 TRBV7-9 SSSLARGGRDTEAF
- - TRBJ2-5 TRBV21-1 ASSKEGQAKGGRGGVQETQY
- TRBD1 TRBJ2-7 TRBV15 ATSRDPGQRSYEQY
- - TRBJ2-1 TRBV5-1 ASSRGDSYNEQF
- TRBD2 TRBJ2-5 TRBV5-1 ASGREAGISTQY
- - TRBJ2-2 TRBV27 ASSWVQVAPGELF
- - TRBJ2-1 TRBV7-9 ASSLRGSRWPNNEQF
- TRBD2 TRBJ2-1 TRBV27 ASRVTSGSYNEQF
few TRBD2 TRBJ2-5 TRBV6-5 ASSSGLAGVGETQY
- - TRBJ2-2 TRBV5-6 ASSLSKRNTGELF
- - TRBJ1-5 TRBV11-2 ASSRDNNQPQH
- - TRBJ2-7 TRBV9 ASSVGMDTSYEQY
- TRBD2 TRBJ2-7 TRBV6-1 ASSEGLAGTYEQY
- TRBD2 TRBJ2-7 TRBV6-1 ASRKTSGAPYEQY